Here is one T cell receptor beta chain with its context. Germline V gene sequence: CDR1 SGHTA, CDR2 FQGTGA. V was clipped by 5 bases and J by 0 bases, with 11 bases between them. This CDR3 is built from 14 residues. The sample is drawn from a study of blood T cell repertoires in COVID-19. In the study overall: PBMCs, B-cell-depleted T cells, or T cells provided the cDNA or gDNA that made up the material.

In the original analysis: Reference gene primer amplification gave nucleated cell count estimates. TCRdb's table, derived via immunoSEQ multiplex PCR, lists solely in-frame clones and lacks some. That table supplies the V and J calls and clone size; D and trimming were determined from the DNA. The table includes 72,000 or so clones, 88% detected once. Sequencing used peripheral blood. This sequence was found in a man aged 45-65 years with active COVID-19. The chain employs TRBV7-3 and TRBJ2-7; D is perhaps TRBD1 (5 bases). The CDR3 spells CASSVDSYSYEQYF. The CDR3 DNA sequence: TGTGCCAGCAGCGTCGACAGCTACTCCTACGAGCAGTACTTC.